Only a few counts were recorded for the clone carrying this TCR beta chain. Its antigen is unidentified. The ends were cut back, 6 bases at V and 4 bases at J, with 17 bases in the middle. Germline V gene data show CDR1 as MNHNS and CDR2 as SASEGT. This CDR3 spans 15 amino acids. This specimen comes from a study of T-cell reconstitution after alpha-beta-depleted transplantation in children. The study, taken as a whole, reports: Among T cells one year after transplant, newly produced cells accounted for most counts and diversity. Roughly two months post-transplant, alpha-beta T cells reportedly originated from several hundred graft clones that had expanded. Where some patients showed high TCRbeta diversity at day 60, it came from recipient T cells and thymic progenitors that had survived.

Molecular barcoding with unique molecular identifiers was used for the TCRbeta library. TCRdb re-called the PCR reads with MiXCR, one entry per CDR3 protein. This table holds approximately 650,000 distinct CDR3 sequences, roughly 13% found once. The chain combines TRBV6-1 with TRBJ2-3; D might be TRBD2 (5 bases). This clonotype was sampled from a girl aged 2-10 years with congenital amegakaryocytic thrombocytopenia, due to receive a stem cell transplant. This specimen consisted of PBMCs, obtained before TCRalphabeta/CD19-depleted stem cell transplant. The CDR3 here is CASSTRSGVADTQYF. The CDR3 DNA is TGTGCCAGCAGCACGCGTTCCGGGGTTGCAGATACGCAGTATTTT.